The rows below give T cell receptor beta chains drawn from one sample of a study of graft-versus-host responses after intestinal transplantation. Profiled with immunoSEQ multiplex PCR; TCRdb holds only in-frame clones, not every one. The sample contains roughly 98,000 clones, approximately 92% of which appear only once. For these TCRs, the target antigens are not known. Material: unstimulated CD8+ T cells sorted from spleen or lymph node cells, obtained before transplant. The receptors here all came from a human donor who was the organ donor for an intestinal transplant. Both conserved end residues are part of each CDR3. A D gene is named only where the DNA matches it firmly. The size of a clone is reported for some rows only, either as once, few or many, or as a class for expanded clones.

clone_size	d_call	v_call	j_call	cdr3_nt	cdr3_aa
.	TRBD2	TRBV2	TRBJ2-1	TGTGCCAGCAAAATTTGGGGCGGGAGTGGTAATGAGCAGTTCTTC	CASKIWGGSGNEQFF
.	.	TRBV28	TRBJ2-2	TGTGCCAGCAGCCGACTCCTCGGGGAGCTGTTTTTT	CASSRLLGELFF
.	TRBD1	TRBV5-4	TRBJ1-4	TGTGCCAGCAGCACCGATACGACAGGGGGCGCGCCAACTAATGAAAAACTGTTTTTT	CASSTDTTGGAPTNEKLFF
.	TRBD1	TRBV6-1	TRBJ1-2	TGTGCCAGCAGTGAACCGGCAGGGGGGTATGGCTACACCTTC	CASSEPAGGYGYTF
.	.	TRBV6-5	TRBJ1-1	TGTGCCAGCAGTTACTGGGGGCTTGAAGCTGAAGCTTTCTTT	CASSYWGLEAEAFF
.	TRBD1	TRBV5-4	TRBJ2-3	TGTGCCAGCAGCCTTCCGGGGACAGACACAGATACGCAGTATTTT	CASSLPGTDTDTQYF
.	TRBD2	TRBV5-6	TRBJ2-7	TGTGCCAGCAGCTTGGGGGCTGCGGGGGGCTCCTACGAGCAGTACTTC	CASSLGAAGGSYEQYF
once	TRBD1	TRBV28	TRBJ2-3	TGTGCCAGCAGTTGGACAGGGTTGGGTACAGATACGCAGTATTTT	CASSWTGLGTDTQYF
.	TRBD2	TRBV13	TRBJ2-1	TGTGCCAGCAGCTCACTAGCGGGAGGGTACAATGAGCAGTTCTTC	CASSSLAGGYNEQFF
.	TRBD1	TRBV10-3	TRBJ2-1	TGTGCCATCAAGCCGGGACAGGGCAATGAGCAGTTCTTC	CAIKPGQGNEQFF
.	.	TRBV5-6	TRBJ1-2	TGTGCCAGCAGCTGGGGAGGGCTTCACTATGGCTACACCTTC	CASSWGGLHYGYTF
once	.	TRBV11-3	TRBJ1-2	TGTGCCAGCAGCTTACGCGGTATGAACGGCTACACCTTC	CASSLRGMNGYTF
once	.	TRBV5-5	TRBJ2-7	TGTGCCAGCAGCTTGCTTTCCGGCGAGCAGTACTTC	CASSLLSGEQYF
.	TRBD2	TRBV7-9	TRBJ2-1	TGTGCCAGCAGAGGGACTAGCGGGGGTAGCTCCTACAATGAGCAGTTCTTC	CASRGTSGGSSYNEQFF
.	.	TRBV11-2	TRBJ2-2	TGTGCCAGCAGCTGGCGACAGGGAGGCGGGGAGCTGTTTTTT	CASSWRQGGGELFF
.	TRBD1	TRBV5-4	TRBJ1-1	TGTGCCAGCAGCTTGACAGGGGCCAGCACTGAAGCTTTCTTT	CASSLTGASTEAFF
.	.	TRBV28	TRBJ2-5	TGTGCCAGCAGTCATGACACACAAGAGACCCAGTACTTC	CASSHDTQETQYF
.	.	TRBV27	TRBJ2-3	TGTGCCAGCACCCTACTGCGGCAGGGTAGTCCTGATACGCAGTATTTT	CASTLLRQGSPDTQYF
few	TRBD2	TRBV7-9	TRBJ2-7	TGTGCCAGCAGCCTTGCGCCCAGCGGGAGCGCAGAGCAGTACTTC	CASSLAPSGSAEQYF
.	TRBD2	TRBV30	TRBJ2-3	TGTGCCTGGAGTCCACTAGCGGGGGTGTCAGATACGCAGTATTTT	CAWSPLAGVSDTQYF
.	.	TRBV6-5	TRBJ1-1	TGTGCCAGCGGCAATCGGGGGAGGAGATTCCGTTTCTTT	CASGNRGRRFRFF
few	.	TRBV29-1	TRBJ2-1	TGCAGCGCCTCTGGGCATTTTTCCTACAATGAGCAGTTCTTC	CSASGHFSYNEQFF
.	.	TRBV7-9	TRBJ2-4	TGTGCCAGCAGCTTAGTTGGGCAGACACAAGCCAAAAACATTCAGTACTTC	CASSLVGQTQAKNIQYF
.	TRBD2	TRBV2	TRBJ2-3	TGTGCCAGCAGTGACCCCCGACTAGCGGAAAGCACAGATACGCAGTATTTT	CASSDPRLAESTDTQYF
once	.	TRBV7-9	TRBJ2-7	TGTGCCACAGAACAGGTGAAGGGTAGAGCCTACGAGCAGTACTTC	CATEQVKGRAYEQYF
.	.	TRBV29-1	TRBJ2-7	TGCAGCGTTTTTACTACGGATACGAGGTACGAGCAGTACTTC	CSVFTTDTRYEQYF
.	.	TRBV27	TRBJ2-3	TGTGCCAGCAGTTCCGAGGGGGGGACAGATACGCAGTATTTT	CASSSEGGTDTQYF
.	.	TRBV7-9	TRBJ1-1	TGTGCCAGCAGGGGAGAGGGGGTGAACACTGAAGCTTTCTTT	CASRGEGVNTEAFF
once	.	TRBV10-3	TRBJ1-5	TGTGCCATCAGTGAGAGCGGTGTCTCAGGTGGTAATCAGCCCCAGCATTTT	CAISESGVSGGNQPQHF
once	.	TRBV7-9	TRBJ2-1	TGTGCCAGCAGCTTGACAGGCAATGAGCAGTTCTTC	CASSLTGNEQFF
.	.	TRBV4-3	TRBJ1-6	TGCGCCAGCAGCCAAGGAGATGCACCCCTCCACTTT	CASSQGDAPLHF
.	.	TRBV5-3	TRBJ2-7	TGTGCCAGAAGCCCCGTGAGGAGGCCTGGCTCCTACGAGCAGTACTTC	CARSPVRRPGSYEQYF
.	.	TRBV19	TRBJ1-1	TGTGCCAGTAGTATAATGGGGGGACTCACGAACACTGAAGCTTTCTTT	CASSIMGGLTNTEAFF
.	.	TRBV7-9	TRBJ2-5	TGTGCCAGCAGCTCGTTCCGGGACAACCAAGAGACCCAGTACTTC	CASSSFRDNQETQYF
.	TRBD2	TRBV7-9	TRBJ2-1	TGTGCCAGCAGCGACGGACTAGCCGGTGAGCAGTTCTTC	CASSDGLAGEQFF
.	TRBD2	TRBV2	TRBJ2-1	TGTGCCAGCAGTCCCGATAGCGGGAGGAATAATGAGCAGTTCTTC	CASSPDSGRNNEQFF
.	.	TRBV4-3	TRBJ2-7	TGCGCCAGCAGCTCCGGACTGGAAGCCTACGAGCAGTACTTC	CASSSGLEAYEQYF
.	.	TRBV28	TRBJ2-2	TGTGCCAGCAGTTTATCGGGAGTTGGCGGGGAGCTGTTTTTT	CASSLSGVGGELFF
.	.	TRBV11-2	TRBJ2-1	TGTGCCAGCAGCTTAGATGTTTGGCGGAGCTCCTACAATGAGCAGTTCTTC	CASSLDVWRSSYNEQFF
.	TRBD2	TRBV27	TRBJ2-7	TGTGCCAGCACCCCGGGGGCTAGCGGGAGGAGCGAGCAGTACTTC	CASTPGASGRSEQYF
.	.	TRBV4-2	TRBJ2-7	TGTGCCAGCAGCCAAGGAGGCCCCGGGAGAACCTACGAGCAGTACTTC	CASSQGGPGRTYEQYF
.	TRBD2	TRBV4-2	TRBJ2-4	TGTGCCAGCAGCCCCAGATTGACTAGCGGGAGCCTAGCCAAAAACATTCAGTACTTC	CASSPRLTSGSLAKNIQYF
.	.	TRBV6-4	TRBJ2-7	TGTGCCAGCAGTGGGCCAGCGTCCTACGAGCAGTACTTC	CASSGPASYEQYF
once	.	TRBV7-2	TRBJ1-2	TGTGCCAGCAGCCGGGGGTGGTGGGCCCACCGGCCCTATGGCTACACCTTC	CASSRGWWAHRPYGYTF
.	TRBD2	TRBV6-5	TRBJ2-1	TGTGCCCCCATGAACCGGGGGAGGGGTGAGTTCTTC	CAPMNRGRGEFF
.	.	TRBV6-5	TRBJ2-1	TGTGCCAGCAGTCCGCCGGGAATCCGCCATGAGCAGTTCTTC	CASSPPGIRHEQFF
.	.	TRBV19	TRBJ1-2	TGTGCCACCAAGGACAGAAACTATGGCTACACCTTC	CATKDRNYGYTF
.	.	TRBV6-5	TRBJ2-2	TGTGCCATCAAAGGGGTAGCATGGGCCGGGGAGCTGTTTTTT	CAIKGVAWAGELFF
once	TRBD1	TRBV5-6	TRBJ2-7	TGTGCCAGCATGCTAAACAGCGGGACAGGGCCTCCCACATCCTACGAGCAGTACTTC	CASMLNSGTGPPTSYEQYF
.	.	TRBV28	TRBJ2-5	TGTGCCAGCAGTTTTGAGGGATCGGGCGAAGAGACCCAGTACTTC	CASSFEGSGEETQYF